In this sample, the clone carrying this TCR beta chain turned up many times. No antigen is known for it. The length of the CDR3 is 10 residues. Per germline, CDR1 SQVTM and CDR2 ANQGSEA. V gave up 4 bases and J gave up 4 bases, with 5 bases separating them. This record belongs to a study of early T cells in non-severe SARS-CoV-2 infection. Whole-study context: Unsorted whole-blood RNA was sequenced in bulk, leaving chains unpaired.

Separate cDNA molecules each had unique molecular identifiers attached to them. TCRdb redid the calling of the 5' RACE reads with MiXCR, one entry per CDR3 protein. The sample includes tens of thousands of distinct CDR3 sequences, around 3.3% of them seen just once. Study conclusions and caveats: Missing private and CD4 specificities, VDJdb matching favored anti-spike CD8 responses.

The chain is built from TRBV29-1 and TRBJ2-7; D remains unclear. The source material was whole blood. The clonotype comes from an adult who was a healthcare worker with PCR-confirmed SARS-CoV-2 infection or an uninfected control (not recorded which). This CDR3 is CSVAEYEQYF. In DNA form, the CDR3 reads TGCAGCGTTGCGGAGTACGAGCAGTACTTC.